The sequence of this T cell receptor (beta chain) was determined in a study of T cells after yellow fever vaccination. TCRdb processed the 5' RACE reads anew with MiXCR; each CDR3 protein has one entry. This repertoire shows about 400,000 distinct CDR3 sequences, over 5% found once; its top ten account for 15%. This clonotype was picked up many times. This clonotype originated in a young man who received the YFV17D yellow fever vaccine. The sequenced sample was PBMCs, obtained 5 days after the yellow fever booster vaccination.

CDR3 amino acids: CASSLGTSSGEQFF. The CDR3 DNA reads as TGCGCCAGCAGCTTGGGGACTAGCTCGGGTGAGCAGTTCTTC. The chain recombines TRBV5-1 with TRBJ2-1, with 8 bases identical to TRBD2. In germline, CDR1 is SGHRS, CDR2 YFSETQ. The junction had 5 bases not matched to a gene; V was cut back by 0 bases and J by 9 bases. This CDR3 contains 14 residues.